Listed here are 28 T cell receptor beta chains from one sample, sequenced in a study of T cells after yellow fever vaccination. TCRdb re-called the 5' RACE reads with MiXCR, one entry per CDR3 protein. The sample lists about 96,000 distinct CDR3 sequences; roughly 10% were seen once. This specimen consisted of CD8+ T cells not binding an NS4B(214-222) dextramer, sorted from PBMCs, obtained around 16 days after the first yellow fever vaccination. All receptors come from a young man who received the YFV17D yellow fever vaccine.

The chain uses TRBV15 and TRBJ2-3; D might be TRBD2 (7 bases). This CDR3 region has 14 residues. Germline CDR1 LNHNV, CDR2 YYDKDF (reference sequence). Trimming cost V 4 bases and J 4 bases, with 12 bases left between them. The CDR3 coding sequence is TGTGCCACCAGCACTCTAGGGGGGGCAGATACGCAGTATTTT. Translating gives CATSTLGGADTQYF.

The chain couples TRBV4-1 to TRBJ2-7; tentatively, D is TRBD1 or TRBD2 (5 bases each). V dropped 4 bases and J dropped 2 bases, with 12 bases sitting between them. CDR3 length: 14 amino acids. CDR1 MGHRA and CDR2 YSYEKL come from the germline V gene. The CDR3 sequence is CASSPSPGPYEQYV. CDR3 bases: TGCGCCAGCAGCCCCTCTCCGGGGCCCTACGAGCAGTACGTC.

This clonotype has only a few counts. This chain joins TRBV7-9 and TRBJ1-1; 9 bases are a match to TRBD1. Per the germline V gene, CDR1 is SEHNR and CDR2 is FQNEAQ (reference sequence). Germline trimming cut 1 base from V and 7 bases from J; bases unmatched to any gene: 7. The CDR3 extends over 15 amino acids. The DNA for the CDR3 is TGTGCCAGCAGCTTAGTGGGGACAGGGAAGGGTGAAGCTTTCTTT. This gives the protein CASSLVGTGKGEAFF.

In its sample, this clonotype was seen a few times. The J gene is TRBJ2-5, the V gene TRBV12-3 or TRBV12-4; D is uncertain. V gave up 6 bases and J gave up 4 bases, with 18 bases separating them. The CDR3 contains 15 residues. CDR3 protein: CASSPRRPVGETQYF. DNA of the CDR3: TGTGCCAGCAGCCCCAGGCGACCGGTGGGAGAGACCCAGTACTTC.

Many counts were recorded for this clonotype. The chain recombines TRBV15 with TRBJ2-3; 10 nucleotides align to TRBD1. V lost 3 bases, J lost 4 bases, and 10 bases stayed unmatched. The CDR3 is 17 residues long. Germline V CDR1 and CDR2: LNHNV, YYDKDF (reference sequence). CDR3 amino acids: CATSSPGQGFFADTQYF. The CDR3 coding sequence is TGTGCCACCAGCAGTCCGGGACAGGGGTTTTTCGCAGATACGCAGTATTTT.

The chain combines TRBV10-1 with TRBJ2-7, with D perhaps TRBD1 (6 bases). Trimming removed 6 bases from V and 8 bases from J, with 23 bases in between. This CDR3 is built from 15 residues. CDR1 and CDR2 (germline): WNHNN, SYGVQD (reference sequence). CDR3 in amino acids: CASSLTGRIDGKQYF. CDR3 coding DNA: TGCGCCAGCAGCCTAACAGGGAGAATTGATGGAAAGCAGTACTTC.

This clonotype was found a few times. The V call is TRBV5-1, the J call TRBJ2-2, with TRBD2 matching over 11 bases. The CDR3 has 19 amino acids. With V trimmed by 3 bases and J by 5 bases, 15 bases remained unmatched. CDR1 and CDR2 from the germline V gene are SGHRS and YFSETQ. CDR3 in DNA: TGCGCCAGCAGCTGGGACGAGACCGAAGGACTAGCGGGTACCGGGGAGCTGTTTTTT. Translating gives CASSWDETEGLAGTGELFF.

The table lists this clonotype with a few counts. The CDR3 sequence is CASSSFGLAGSIDYEQYF. The CDR3 DNA reads TGTGCCAGCAGCTCTTTCGGACTAGCGGGTAGTATTGACTACGAGCAGTACTTC. The chain employs TRBV11-2 and TRBJ2-7, with 11 bases lining up with TRBD2. The CDR3 runs to 18 residues. V gave up 4 bases and J gave up 3 bases; unmatched junction bases: 14. Germline V gives CDR1 SGHAT, CDR2 FQNNGV.

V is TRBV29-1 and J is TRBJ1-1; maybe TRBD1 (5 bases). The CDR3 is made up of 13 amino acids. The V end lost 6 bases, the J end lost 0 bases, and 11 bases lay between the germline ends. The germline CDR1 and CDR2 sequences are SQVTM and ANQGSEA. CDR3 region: CSVGDSLNTEAFF. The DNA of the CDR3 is TGCAGCGTCGGGGACTCCTTGAACACTGAAGCTTTCTTT. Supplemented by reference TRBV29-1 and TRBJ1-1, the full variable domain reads SAVISQKPSRDICQRGTSLTIQCQVDSQVTMMFWYRQQPGQSLTLIATANQGSEATYESGFVIDKFPISRPNLTFSTLTVSNMSPEDSSIYLCSVGDSLNTEAFFGQGTRLTVV.

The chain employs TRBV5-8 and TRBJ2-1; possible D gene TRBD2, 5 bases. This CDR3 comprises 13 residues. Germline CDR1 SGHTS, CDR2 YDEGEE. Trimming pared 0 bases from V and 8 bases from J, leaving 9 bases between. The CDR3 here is CASSLEPGDEQFF. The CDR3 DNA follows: TGTGCCAGCAGCTTGGAGCCCGGGGATGAGCAGTTCTTC. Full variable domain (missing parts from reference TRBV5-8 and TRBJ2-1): EAGVTQSPTHLIKTRGQQATLRCSPISGHTSVYWYQQALGLGLQFLLWYDEGEERNRGNFPPRFSGRQFPNYSSELNVNALELEDSALYLCASSLEPGDEQFFGPGTRLTVL.

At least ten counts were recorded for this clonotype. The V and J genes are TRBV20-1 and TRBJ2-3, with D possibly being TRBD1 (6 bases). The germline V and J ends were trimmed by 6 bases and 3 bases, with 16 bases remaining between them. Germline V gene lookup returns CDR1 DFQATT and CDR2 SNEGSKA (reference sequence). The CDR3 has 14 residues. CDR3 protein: CSAWDTGSTDTQYF. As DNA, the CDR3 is TGCAGTGCCTGGGACACTGGATCGACAGATACGCAGTATTTT.

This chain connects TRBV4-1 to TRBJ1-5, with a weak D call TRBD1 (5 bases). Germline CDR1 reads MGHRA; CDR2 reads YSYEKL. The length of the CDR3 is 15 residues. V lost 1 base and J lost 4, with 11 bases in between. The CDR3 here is CASSQARGKNQPQHF. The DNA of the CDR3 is TGCGCCAGCAGCCAAGCGAGGGGAAAAAATCAGCCCCAGCATTTT.

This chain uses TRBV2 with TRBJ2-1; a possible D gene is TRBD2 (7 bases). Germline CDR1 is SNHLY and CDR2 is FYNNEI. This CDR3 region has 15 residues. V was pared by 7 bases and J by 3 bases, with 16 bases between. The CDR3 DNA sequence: TGTGCCAGCAAGGGGCGGGGGCCCCTCTACAATGAGCAGTTCTTC. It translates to CASKGRGPLYNEQFF.

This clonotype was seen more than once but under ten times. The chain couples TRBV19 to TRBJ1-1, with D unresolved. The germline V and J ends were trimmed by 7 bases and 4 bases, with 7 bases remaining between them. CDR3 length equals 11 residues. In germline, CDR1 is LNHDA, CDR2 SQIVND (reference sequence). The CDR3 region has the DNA TGTGCCAGTACGGTGGGCACTGAAGCTTTCTTT. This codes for CASTVGTEAFF.

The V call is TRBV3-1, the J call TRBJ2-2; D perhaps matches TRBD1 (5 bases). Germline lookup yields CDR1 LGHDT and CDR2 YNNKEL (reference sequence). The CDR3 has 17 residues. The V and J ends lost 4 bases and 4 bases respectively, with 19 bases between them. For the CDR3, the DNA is TGTGCCAGCAGCCCGCCGGTACTAATCCAGGGCACCGGGGAGCTGTTTTTT. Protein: CASSPPVLIQGTGELFF.

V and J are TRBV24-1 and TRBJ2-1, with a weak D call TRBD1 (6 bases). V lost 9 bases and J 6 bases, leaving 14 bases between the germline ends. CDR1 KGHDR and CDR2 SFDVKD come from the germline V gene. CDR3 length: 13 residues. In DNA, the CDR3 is TGTGCCACCTCGACAGGCTTGGGCAATGAGCAGTTCTTC. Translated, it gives CATSTGLGNEQFF.

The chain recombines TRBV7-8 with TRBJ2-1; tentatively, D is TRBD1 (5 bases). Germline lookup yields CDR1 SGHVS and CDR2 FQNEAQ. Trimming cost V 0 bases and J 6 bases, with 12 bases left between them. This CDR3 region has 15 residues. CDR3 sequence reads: CASSLAGHQPNEQFF. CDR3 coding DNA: TGTGCCAGCAGCTTAGCGGGGCATCAGCCCAATGAGCAGTTCTTC.

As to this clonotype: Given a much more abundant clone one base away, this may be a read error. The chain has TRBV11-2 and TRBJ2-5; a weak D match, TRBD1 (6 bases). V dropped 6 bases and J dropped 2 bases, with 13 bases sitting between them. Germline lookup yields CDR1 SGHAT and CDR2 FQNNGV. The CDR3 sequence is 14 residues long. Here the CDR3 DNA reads TGTGCCAGCAGATTCGGACAGCAACAAGAGACCCAGTACTTC. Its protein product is CASRFGQQQETQYF.

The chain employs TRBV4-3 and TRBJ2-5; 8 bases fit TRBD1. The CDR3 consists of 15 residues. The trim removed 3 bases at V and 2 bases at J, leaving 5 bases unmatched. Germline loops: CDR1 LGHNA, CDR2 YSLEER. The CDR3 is CASSHSWDRQETQYF. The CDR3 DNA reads TGCGCCAGCAGCCATTCCTGGGACAGGCAAGAGACCCAGTACTTC.

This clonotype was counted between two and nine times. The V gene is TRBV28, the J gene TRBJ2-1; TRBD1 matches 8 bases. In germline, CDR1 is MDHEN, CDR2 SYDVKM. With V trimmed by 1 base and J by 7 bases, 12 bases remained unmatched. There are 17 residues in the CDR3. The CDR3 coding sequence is TGTGCCAGCAGTTTATCCTCGACAGGGGTCAAGACAAATGAGCAGTTCTTC. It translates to CASSLSSTGVKTNEQFF.

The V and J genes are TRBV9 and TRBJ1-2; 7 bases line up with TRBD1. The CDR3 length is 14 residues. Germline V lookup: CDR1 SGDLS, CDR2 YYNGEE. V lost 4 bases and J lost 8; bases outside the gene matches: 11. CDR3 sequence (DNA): TGTGCCAGCAGCCCCCAGGGGACAGTATACGGCTACACCTTC. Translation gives CASSPQGTVYGYTF.

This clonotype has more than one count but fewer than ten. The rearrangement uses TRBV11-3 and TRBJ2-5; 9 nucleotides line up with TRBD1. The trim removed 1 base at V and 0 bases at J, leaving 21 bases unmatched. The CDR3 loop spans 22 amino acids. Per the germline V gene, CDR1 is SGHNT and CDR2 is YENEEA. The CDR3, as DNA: TGTGCCAGCAGCTTAGGATTTATTTTAGACAGGGGGTATAGCAAGTACCAAGAGACCCAGTACTTC. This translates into CASSLGFILDRGYSKYQETQYF.

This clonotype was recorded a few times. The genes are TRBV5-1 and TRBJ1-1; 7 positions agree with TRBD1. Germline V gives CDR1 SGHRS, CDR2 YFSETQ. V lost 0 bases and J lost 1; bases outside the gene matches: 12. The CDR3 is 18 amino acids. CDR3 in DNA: TGCGCCAGCAGCTTGGACGGACAGGATAGATCGCGGAACACTGAAGCTTTCTTT. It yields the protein CASSLDGQDRSRNTEAFF.

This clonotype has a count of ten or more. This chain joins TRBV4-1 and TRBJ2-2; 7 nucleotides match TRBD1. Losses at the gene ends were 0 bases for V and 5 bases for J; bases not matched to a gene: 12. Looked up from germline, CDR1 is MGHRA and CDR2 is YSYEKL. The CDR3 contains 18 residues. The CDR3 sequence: CASSQDFTGADRTGELFF. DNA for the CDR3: TGCGCCAGCAGCCAAGATTTTACAGGGGCGGATCGGACCGGGGAGCTGTTTTTT.

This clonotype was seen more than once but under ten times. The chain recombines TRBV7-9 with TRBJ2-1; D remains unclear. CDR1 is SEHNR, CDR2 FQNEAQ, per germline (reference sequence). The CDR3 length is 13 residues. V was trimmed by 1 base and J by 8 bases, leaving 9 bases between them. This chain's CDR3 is CASSLGDGYEQFF. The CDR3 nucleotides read TGTGCCAGCAGCTTAGGAGACGGTTATGAGCAGTTCTTC.

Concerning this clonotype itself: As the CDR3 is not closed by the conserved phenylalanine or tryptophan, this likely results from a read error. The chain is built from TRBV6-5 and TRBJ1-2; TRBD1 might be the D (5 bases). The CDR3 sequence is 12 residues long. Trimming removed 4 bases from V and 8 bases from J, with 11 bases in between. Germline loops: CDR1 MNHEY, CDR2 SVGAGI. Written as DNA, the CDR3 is TGTGCCAGCAGTTTCCGGGGACGCGGCTACACCTTA. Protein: CASSFRGRGYTL.

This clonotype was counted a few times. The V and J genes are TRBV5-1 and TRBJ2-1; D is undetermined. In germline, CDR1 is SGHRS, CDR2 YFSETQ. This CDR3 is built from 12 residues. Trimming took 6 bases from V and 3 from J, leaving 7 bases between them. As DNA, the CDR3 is TGCGCCAGCAATTACGGCTACAATGAGCAGTTCTTC. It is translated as CASNYGYNEQFF. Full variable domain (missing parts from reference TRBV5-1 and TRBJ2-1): KAGVTQTPRYLIKTRGQQVTLSCSPISGHRSVSWYQQTPGQGLQFLFEYFSETQRNKGNFPGRFSGRQFSNSRSEMNVSTLELGDSALYLCASNYGYNEQFFGPGTRLTVL.

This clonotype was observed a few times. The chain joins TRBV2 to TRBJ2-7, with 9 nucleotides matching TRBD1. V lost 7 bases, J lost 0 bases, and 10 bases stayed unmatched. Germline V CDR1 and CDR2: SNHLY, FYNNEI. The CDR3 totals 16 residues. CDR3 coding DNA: TGTGCCAGCAAGATGGGGACAGGGATGTCCTCCTACGAGCAGTACGTC. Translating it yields CASKMGTGMSSYEQYV.